Described below is a single T cell receptor (beta chain) sequence and its context. This sample is drawn from a study of blood T cell repertoires in COVID-19. The wider study: Cohort 3 donors counted as recovered after two negative PCRs, clearance, or resolved symptoms.

Under the authors' procedure: Estimation of nucleated cell counts was performed using reference gene primer amplification. Here immunoSEQ multiplex PCR was the method, and the copy in TCRdb shows in-frame clones only, minus some. That table supplies the V and J calls and clone size; D and trimming were determined from the DNA. The data hold more than 200,000 clones, with 87% observed a single time. Enrolled through a virtual design, the participants were between 18 and 89 years of age and came from 24 US areas. Clinical history reported by participants formed the basis on which cohorts were assigned. Germline CDR1 reads SEHNR; CDR2 reads FQNEAQ (reference sequence). Deletions cut 5 bases from V and 5 bases from J, with 13 bases between. The CDR3 contains 15 residues.

The receptor's source is a man between 25 and 39 years old in a cohort exposed to, infected with or recovered from COVID-19 (not recorded which). The sequencing sample was made of PBMCs or T cells enriched from blood (not recorded which). This chain joins TRBV7-9 and TRBJ1-6; D not certain. The CDR3 coding sequence is TGTGCCAGCAGCCATCGGGGAGATGATAATTCACCCCTCCACTTT. Its protein is CASSHRGDDNSPLHF.